The 4 T cell receptor beta chains below all came from one sample that was sequenced in a study of blood T cell repertoires in COVID-19. Sequencing used immunoSEQ multiplex PCR; TCRdb keeps in-frame clones, though not all of them. The sample lists under 200,000 clones, about 90% occurring once. Sequencing was done on a sample of peripheral blood. The receptor set was obtained from a man aged 35 to 55 with active or convalescent COVID-19.

This chain joins TRBV28 and TRBJ2-1, with D possibly being TRBD1 (6 bases). The germline V gene has CDR1 MDHEN and CDR2 SYDVKM. V gave up 5 bases and J gave up 6 bases, with 20 bases separating them. This CDR3 contains 16 residues. The CDR3 nucleotides read TGTGCCAGCAGTCTGATCCGGGACAAAAAGGGCAATGAGCAGTTCTTC. This sequence encodes CASSLIRDKKGNEQFF.

The rearrangement joins TRBV7-9 to TRBJ2-2; possibly TRBD2 for D (6 bases). Germline CDR1 reads SEHNR; CDR2 reads FQNEAQ (reference sequence). The V end was cut by 3 bases, the J end by 5 bases, with 13 bases between. The CDR3 contains 15 residues. The DNA of the CDR3 is TGTGCCAGCAGCTTTGGAGGGGTCGGGACCGGGGAGCTGTTTTTT. This translates into CASSFGGVGTGELFF.

The chain carries TRBV19 and TRBJ2-7; weak D call: TRBD1 (6 bases). Germline CDR1 LNHDA, CDR2 SQIVND (reference sequence). Trimming took off 6 bases at V and 6 bases at J, with 18 bases between the two ends. The CDR3 has 14 amino acids. CDR3 bases: TGTGCCAGTAGCACGACGACAGGACCCTTCGAGCAGTACTTC. Residues: CASSTTTGPFEQYF.

The sample holds a few counts of this clone. The chain is built from TRBV28 and TRBJ1-5; 12 nucleotides agree with TRBD1. In germline, CDR1 is MDHEN, CDR2 SYDVKM. The CDR3 has 16 residues. V was clipped by 10 bases and J by 0 bases; unmatched bases: 7. The CDR3 coding sequence is TGTGCCACCCTGGGACAGGGGGCCGGTAGCAATCAGCCCCAGCATTTT. Its translation: CATLGQGAGSNQPQHF.